The 12 T cell receptor beta chains reported below all come from one sample, sequenced in a study of technical replicates of blood from four donors. Repertoires were generated with immunoSEQ multiplex PCR, while TCRdb's copy carries only in-frame clones and drops some. The profile covers more than 45,000 clones, with around 96% appearing a single time and over 2.5% taken by the ten largest. The sequencing input was PBMCs. All receptors derive from a human donor in good health. Some clones in this sample may be carry-over from other donors' samples.

This clone is deemed medium-sized (0.01 to 0.1%). This chain uses TRBV7-9 with TRBJ2-3; 11 nucleotides match TRBD2. CDR3 length: 16 residues. Germline V gives CDR1 SEHNR, CDR2 FQNEAQ (reference sequence). The J segment lost 2 bases and the V segment lost 7 bases, leaving 8 bases of the junction unmatched. In DNA form, the CDR3 reads TGTGCCAGCACCCCGGGACTAGCGGAGTACACAGATACGCAGTATTTT. This gives the protein CASTPGLAEYTDTQYF.

The V and J genes are TRBV7-6 and TRBJ1-3, with 7 bases identical to TRBD1. Trimming at V came to 5 bases and at J to 0 bases, leaving 4 bases not matched to a gene. Per the germline V gene, CDR1 is SGHVS and CDR2 is FNYEAQ. The CDR3 covers 15 residues. Written as DNA, the CDR3 is TGTGCCAGCAGCCTTGGACAGGACTCTGGAAACACCATATATTTT. It encodes CASSLGQDSGNTIYF.

This clone was recorded only once. V usage is TRBV29-1 and J usage is TRBJ2-7, with D hard to call. Trimming pared 6 bases from V and 5 bases from J, leaving 17 bases between. This CDR3 has 13 amino acids. Germline values: CDR1 SQVTM, CDR2 ANQGSEA. The CDR3 nucleotides read TGCAGCGTCCGCCTCCGATGGAGCGACGAGCAGTACTTC. This translates into CSVRLRWSDEQYF.

Of note for this clone: Distinct nucleotide sequences in the sample also encode this CDR3. The chain uses TRBV5-1 and TRBJ2-1; 11 positions agree with TRBD2. The CDR3 totals 14 residues. From germline, CDR1 is SGHRS and CDR2 YFSETQ. The trim removed 5 bases at V and 3 bases at J, leaving 1 base unmatched. This CDR3 is CASSTSGGYNEQFF. CDR3 in DNA: TGCGCCAGCAGTACTAGCGGGGGCTACAATGAGCAGTTCTTC.

This clone has just one count. The V and J genes are TRBV18 and TRBJ2-1, with 11 bases lining up with TRBD2. V trimming: 7 bases; J trimming: 8 bases; junction bases outside the gene matches: 10. The CDR3 totals 15 residues. Per the germline V gene, CDR1 is KGHSH and CDR2 is LQKENI. The CDR3 DNA is TGTGCCAGCTTAAGTACTAGCGGGAGAGCTGATGAGCAGTTCTTC. Translated: CASLSTSGRADEQFF. The whole variable domain, remainder taken from reference TRBV18 and TRBJ2-1, is NAGVMQNPRHLVRRRGQEARLRCSPMKGHSHVYWYRQLPEEGLKFMVYLQKENIIDESGMPKERFSAEFPKEGPSILRIQQVVRGDSAAYFCASLSTSGRADEQFFGPGTRLTVL.

The genes are TRBV6-1 and TRBJ2-1; TRBD2 aligns across 7 bases. This CDR3 spans 13 amino acids. Trimming at V came to 6 bases and at J to 10 bases, leaving 9 bases not matched to a gene. Germline lookup yields CDR1 MNHNS and CDR2 SASEGT. The CDR3 region has the DNA TGTGCCAGCAGGATAGCGGGCCCCCACGAGCAGTTCTTC. This translates into CASRIAGPHEQFF.

This clone was seen more than once but under ten times. This chain joins TRBV7-2 and TRBJ2-1, with 10 bases matching TRBD1. Germline V lookup: CDR1 SGHTA, CDR2 FQGNSA. V gave up 4 bases and J gave up 9 bases; unmatched junction bases: 12. The CDR3 is made up of 16 amino acids. CDR3 in DNA: TGTGCCAGCAGCTCCTGGCGGGACAGGGGAGGAGGTGAGCAGTTCTTC. Residues: CASSSWRDRGGGEQFF.

This chain links TRBV5-6 with TRBJ2-1, with TRBD2 matching 10 bases. CDR1 is SGHDT, CDR2 YYEEEE, per germline. The CDR3 is made up of 17 amino acids. Germline trimming cut 4 bases from V and 9 bases from J; bases unmatched to any gene: 16. This CDR3 is CASSRPPQREGRGEQFF. The CDR3 bases are TGTGCCAGCAGCCGCCCCCCCCAGCGGGAGGGAAGGGGTGAGCAGTTCTTC. The full variable domain, rest sourced from reference TRBV5-6 and TRBJ2-1, is DAGVTQSPTHLIKTRGQQVTLRCSPKSGHDTVSWYQQALGQGPQFIFQYYEEEERQRGNFPDRFSGHQFPNYSSELNVNALLLGDSALYLCASSRPPQREGRGEQFFGPGTRLTVL.

The J gene is TRBJ2-7, the V gene TRBV18; D remains unclear. The CDR3 totals 15 residues. In germline, CDR1 is KGHSH, CDR2 LQKENI. V was trimmed by 0 bases and J by 4 bases, leaving 13 bases between them. DNA for the CDR3: TGTGCCAGCTCACCACCATCCTGGCCCCGATACGAGCAGTACTTC. Its protein product is CASSPPSWPRYEQYF.

This clone was counted a single time. The rearrangement uses TRBV6-1 and TRBJ2-6; D gene unclear. V was trimmed by 7 bases and J by 4 bases, leaving 11 bases between them. The germline V gene has CDR1 MNHNS and CDR2 SASEGT. This CDR3 region has 14 residues. The CDR3 nucleotides are TGTGCCAGCATTAACATTGGCGGGGCCAACGTCCTGACTTTC. Translation gives CASINIGGANVLTF.

The rearrangement joins TRBV9 to TRBJ1-5; D is possibly TRBD1 (6 bases). This CDR3 comprises 14 residues. The germline V and J ends were trimmed by 5 bases and 1 base, with 10 bases remaining between them. CDR1 and CDR2 (germline): SGDLS, YYNGEE. The chain's CDR3 is CASSKGQSNQPQHF. CDR3 in DNA: TGTGCCAGCAGTAAAGGACAGAGCAATCAGCCCCAGCATTTT.

This chain links TRBV7-2 with TRBJ2-3; 7 nucleotides line up with TRBD2. CDR1 and CDR2 from the germline V gene are SGHTA and FQGNSA. This CDR3 comprises 16 residues. The ends lost 1 base at V and 0 bases at J; junction bases unmatched: 4. Here the CDR3 reads CASSLVGGFSTDTQYF. The CDR3 bases are TGTGCCAGCAGCTTAGTGGGGGGGTTTAGCACAGATACGCAGTATTTT.